The 13 T cell receptor beta chains given below trace back to one sample, sequenced in a study of vaccination effects on CD4 cells after COVID-19. Generated by immunoSEQ multiplex PCR, the TCRdb table keeps only in-frame clones and is missing some. The sample has under 85,000 clones, 60% to 80% seen once. Viral peptide pool expansion of antigen-specific CD4+ T cells preceded sequencing in the ViraFEST assay. Upon completion of about eleven days in culture, CD4+ T cells were isolated. Their antigens remain unidentified. The sample here was CD4+ T cells from PBMCs cultured with HCoV-229E spike peptides, taken before COVID-19 vaccination. The receptors were sampled from a human donor who received a COVID-19 vaccine.

The chain links TRBV18 to TRBJ1-5; 12 bases map to TRBD1. V shed 5 bases and J 4 bases; nucleotides not matched to a gene: 3. Germline V lookup: CDR1 KGHSH, CDR2 LQKENI. The length of the CDR3 is 15 residues. The DNA of the CDR3 is TGTGCCAGCTCAAGGGACAGGGGGCAAAATCAGCCCCAGCATTTT. Amino acids: CASSRDRGQNQPQHF.

This clone appeared a single time. V usage is TRBV7-9 and J usage is TRBJ1-1, with TRBD1 as a possible D gene (6 bases). This CDR3 spans 13 amino acids. V lost 6 bases to trimming and J lost 5 bases, with 13 bases between them. Germline V CDR1 and CDR2: SEHNR, FQNEAQ (reference sequence). The DNA of the CDR3 is TGTGCCAGCAGTTCACAGGGTGGGACTGAAGCTTTCTTT. It yields the protein CASSSQGGTEAFF.

This rearrangement joins TRBV6-4 to TRBJ2-2; D gene ambiguous. Deletions cut 7 bases from V and 3 bases from J, with 12 bases between. CDR1 MRHNA and CDR2 SNTAGT come from the germline V gene. The CDR3 extends over 14 amino acids. CDR3 in amino acids: CASTPQPDTGELFF. The DNA for the CDR3 is TGTGCCAGCACCCCCCAGCCTGACACCGGGGAGCTGTTTTTT.

The chain is built from TRBV7-8 and TRBJ1-5; D remains ambiguous. CDR3 size: 15 residues. Per the germline V gene, CDR1 is SGHVS and CDR2 is FQNEAQ. The V and J ends lost 2 bases and 0 bases respectively, with 8 bases between them. CDR3: CASSLTDHSNQPQHF. For the CDR3, the DNA is TGTGCCAGCAGCTTAACGGACCATAGCAATCAGCCCCAGCATTTT.

CDR3 coding DNA: TGTGCCAGTAGAGGGGCTCAGAACACTGAAGCTTTCTTT. It encodes CASRGAQNTEAFF. The chain has TRBV6-5 and TRBJ1-1; tentative D call: TRBD1 (5 bases). The V end was cut by 9 bases, the J end by 1 base, with 12 bases between. Germline lookup yields CDR1 MNHEY and CDR2 SVGAGI. The CDR3 runs 13 residues.

This clone has only one observation. This sequence joins TRBV3-1 (or the pseudogene TRBV3-2) and TRBJ2-7; 8 bases match TRBD2. Germline V gene lookup returns CDR1 LGHDT and CDR2 YNNKEL (reference sequence). V was clipped by 1 base and J by 3 bases; unmatched bases: 5. The CDR3 extends over 15 amino acids. The CDR3 region has the DNA TGTGCCAGCAGCCAAGGGAGCGGGGGAATCTACGAGCAGTACGTC. It yields the protein CASSQGSGGIYEQYV.

The chain uses TRBV5-1 and TRBJ2-5; TRBD1 agrees at 8 bases. Germline-derived CDR1 and CDR2 are SGHRS and YFSETQ. V trimming: 0 bases; J trimming: 6 bases; junction bases outside the gene matches: 7. This CDR3 is 15 amino acids long. CDR3: CASSLGGDRGKTQYF. The CDR3 DNA is TGCGCCAGCAGCTTGGGAGGTGACAGGGGAAAGACCCAGTACTTC. Full variable domain (missing parts from reference TRBV5-1 and TRBJ2-5): KAGVTQTPRYLIKTRGQQVTLSCSPISGHRSVSWYQQTPGQGLQFLFEYFSETQRNKGNFPGRFSGRQFSNSRSEMNVSTLELGDSALYLCASSLGGDRGKTQYFGPGTRLLVL.

V is TRBV21-1 and J is TRBJ2-2; the table assigns TRBD1, which was not confirmed against the DNA. TRBV21-1 is described as a pseudogene. This CDR3 is 20 amino acids long. CDR3 region: CASSTAGPGTSYTNTGELFF. The CDR3 region has the DNA TGTGCCAGCAGCACCGCCGGACCTGGGACATCCTATACGAACACCGGGGAGCTGTTTTTT.

The chain joins TRBV2 to TRBJ2-5; 8 bases are a match to TRBD2. Trimming removed 6 bases from V and 5 bases from J; junction bases left unmatched: 5. There are 13 residues in the CDR3. CDR1 is SNHLY, CDR2 FYNNEI, per germline. CDR3 protein: CASSRRGGETQYF. As DNA, the CDR3 is TGTGCCAGCAGCCGTCGGGGGGGGGAGACCCAGTACTTC. Full variable domain (rest looked up from reference TRBV2 and TRBJ2-5): EPEVTQTPSHQVTQMGQEVILRCVPISNHLYFYWYRQILGQKVEFLVSFYNNEISEKSEIFDDQFSVERPDGSNFTLKIRSTKLEDSAMYFCASSRRGGETQYFGPGTRLLVL.

The chain combines TRBV29-1 with TRBJ2-3; no definite D call. Germline V gives CDR1 SQVTM, CDR2 ANQGSEA. V was cut by 0 bases and J by 8 bases, with 21 bases left in between. This CDR3 contains 16 residues. CDR3 amino acids: CSVEDPFRVLIATQYF. CDR3 in DNA: TGCAGCGTTGAAGACCCATTCCGGGTTCTGATCGCTACGCAGTATTTT.

The chain is built from TRBV19 and TRBJ2-1; TRBD2 matches 13 bases. With V trimmed by 5 bases and J by 5 bases, 9 bases remained unmatched. Germline-derived CDR1 and CDR2 are LNHDA and SQIVND (reference sequence). The CDR3 runs to 17 residues. As DNA, the CDR3 is TGTGCCAGTAGTGTGGGACTAGCGGGGAGTCTAAACAATGAGCAGTTCTTC. It translates to CASSVGLAGSLNNEQFF.

The genes are TRBV5-1 and TRBJ1-3; D call uncertain. The length of the CDR3 is 14 residues. Germline lookup yields CDR1 SGHRS and CDR2 YFSETQ. Trimming shortened V by 4 bases and J by 3 bases, and 11 bases separated the two germline ends. The CDR3 DNA sequence: TGCGCCAGCAGCCCGACAAATAATGGAAACACCATATATTTT. Translating it yields CASSPTNNGNTIYF. Supplemented by reference TRBV5-1 and TRBJ1-3, the full variable domain reads KAGVTQTPRYLIKTRGQQVTLSCSPISGHRSVSWYQQTPGQGLQFLFEYFSETQRNKGNFPGRFSGRQFSNSRSEMNVSTLELGDSALYLCASSPTNNGNTIYFGEGSWLTVV.

This chain links TRBV7-3 with TRBJ2-3; TRBD2 matches 9 bases. The CDR3 consists of 14 residues. The junction had 2 bases not matched to a gene; V was cut back by 5 bases and J by 2 bases. CDR1 SGHTA and CDR2 FQGTGA come from the germline V gene. CDR3 sequence: CASSIAGVTDTQYF. Written as DNA, the CDR3 is TGTGCCAGCAGCATAGCGGGGGTCACAGATACGCAGTATTTT.